These 8 T cell receptor beta chains share one sample of origin, sequenced in a study of T cell responses to AZD1222 COVID-19 vaccine. Clones were sequenced by immunoSEQ multiplex PCR, and TCRdb holds only the in-frame ones, with some missing. In the table there are about 180,000 clones, around 90% of which are singletons. Sequencing used peripheral blood, obtained on day 0 of AZD1222 vaccination. The receptors stem from an adult in good health.

This clone showed up just once. The chain links TRBV27 to TRBJ1-6; TRBD1 matches 8 bases. V lost 3 bases and J lost 7; bases outside the gene matches: 5. The CDR3 runs to 15 residues. Germline lookup yields CDR1 MNHEY and CDR2 SMNVEV (reference sequence). This chain's CDR3 is CASSFDRDRNSPLHF. The CDR3 DNA sequence: TGTGCCAGCAGTTTTGACCGGGACAGGAATTCACCCCTCCACTTT.

The V gene is TRBV6-4, the J gene TRBJ1-1; 9 nucleotides agree with TRBD1. Germline loops: CDR1 MRHNA, CDR2 SNTAGT. Trimming cost V 11 bases and J 0 bases; bases outside gene matches: 16. The CDR3 consists of 17 residues. The CDR3 is CARGTGNKPNMNTEAFF. The CDR3 DNA sequence: TGTGCCCGTGGGACAGGGAATAAACCAAACATGAACACTGAAGCTTTCTTT.

This clone was counted once. This rearrangement joins TRBV19 to TRBJ2-7; the match to TRBD1 covers 7 bases. Germline CDR1 reads LNHDA; CDR2 reads SQIVND (reference sequence). The CDR3 sequence is 14 residues long. V shed 6 bases and J 5 bases; nucleotides not matched to a gene: 10. The CDR3 nucleotides read TGTGCCAGTAGCCACCGACAGGGCAAAAACGAGCAGTACTTC. It specifies CASSHRQGKNEQYF.

V gene TRBV3-1 (or the pseudogene TRBV3-2) combines with J gene TRBJ1-1; D perhaps matches TRBD1 (5 bases). CDR1 is LGHDT, CDR2 YNNKEL, per germline (reference sequence). Between the trimmed V and J ends, which lost 1 base and 1 base, there was a span of 7 bases. The CDR3 runs 14 residues. For the CDR3, the DNA is TGTGCCAGCAGCCAAGCTCAGGGGAACACTGAAGCTTTCTTT. The encoded protein is CASSQAQGNTEAFF.

This clone was seen a single time. The chain carries TRBV6-4 and TRBJ1-1; possible D gene TRBD1, 6 bases. There are 14 residues in the CDR3. Germline CDR1 and CDR2: MRHNA and SNTAGT. V dropped 3 bases and J dropped 10 bases, with 18 bases sitting between them. The DNA for the CDR3 is TGTGCCAGCAGTGAGGACAGCGCGACCCGAGGAGCTTTCTTT. Translation: CASSEDSATRGAFF.

This chain connects TRBV19 to TRBJ2-5; 9 bases align to TRBD2. CDR1 is LNHDA and CDR2 is SQIVND in the germline V gene (reference sequence). V lost 4 bases, J lost 4 bases, and 4 bases stayed unmatched. CDR3 length equals 14 residues. CDR3 protein: CASSTNSGRETQYF. The DNA for the CDR3 is TGTGCCAGTAGTACCAATAGCGGGAGAGAGACCCAGTACTTC. Together with reference TRBV19 and TRBJ2-5, the CDR3 gives the full variable domain: DGGITQSPKYLFRKEGQNVTLSCEQNLNHDAMYWYRQDPGQGLRLIYYSQIVNDFQKGDIAEGYSVSREKKESFPLTVTSAQKNPTAFYLCASSTNSGRETQYFGPGTRLLVL.

This clone was detected only once. The chain is built from TRBV5-1 and TRBJ1-1, with D hard to call. Trimming pared 1 base from V and 0 bases from J, leaving 13 bases between. Germline V gene data show CDR1 as SGHRS and CDR2 as YFSETQ. The length of the CDR3 is 16 residues. The CDR3 sequence is CASSLLGLNMNTEAFF. The CDR3 region has the DNA TGCGCCAGCAGCTTGCTAGGGCTTAACATGAACACTGAAGCTTTCTTT.

V is TRBV10-2 and J is TRBJ1-2; D may be TRBD1 (6 bases). Germline assignment: CDR1 WSHSY and CDR2 SAAADI. Trimming pared 5 bases from V and 6 bases from J, leaving 13 bases between. The CDR3 consists of 13 residues. CDR3 nucleotide sequence: TGCGCCAGCAGTACAGGGATGAGAGATGGCTACACCTTC. Amino acids: CASSTGMRDGYTF.